This passage covers 15 T cell receptor beta chains from one sample sequenced in a study of identical twins. Using its own MiXCR run on the 5' RACE reads, TCRdb lists one record per CDR3 protein. The data hold about 500,000 distinct CDR3 sequences, with roughly an eighth observed a single time. Another study also made use of these data, one on yellow fever vaccine responses in identical twins.

The sequenced sample was CD4+ T cells sorted from blood. The receptor set was obtained from a woman aged 18-35 years in good health.

CDR3 residues: CASFSGGNEQFF. The CDR3 region has the DNA TGTGCCAGCTTTAGCGGGGGGAATGAGCAGTTCTTC. The rearrangement joins TRBV18 to TRBJ2-1; TRBD2 agrees at 10 bases. Trimming removed 7 bases from V and 7 bases from J; junction bases left unmatched: 1. The CDR3 is 12 amino acids. Germline V gene data show CDR1 as KGHSH and CDR2 as LQKENI. The whole variable domain, filled in from reference TRBV18 and TRBJ2-1, reads NAGVMQNPRHLVRRRGQEARLRCSPMKGHSHVYWYRQLPEEGLKFMVYLQKENIIDESGMPKERFSAEFPKEGPSILRIQQVVRGDSAAYFCASFSGGNEQFFGPGTRLTVL.

The chain is built from TRBV2 and TRBJ2-7; 7 positions match TRBD1. The CDR3 spans 15 residues. J gave up 3 bases and V 6 bases, and 11 bases lay outside the gene matches. The germline V gene has CDR1 SNHLY and CDR2 FYNNEI. The CDR3 protein is CASRLSPGQNYEQYF. The DNA for the CDR3 is TGTGCCAGCAGACTTTCACCGGGACAGAACTACGAGCAGTACTTC.

This clonotype was picked up many times. The chain employs TRBV2 and TRBJ2-7; 8 bases map to TRBD1. The CDR3 totals 13 residues. Per germline, CDR1 SNHLY and CDR2 FYNNEI. Trimming removed 5 bases from V and 4 bases from J; junction bases left unmatched: 4. The CDR3 here is CASSWDRRYEQYF. CDR3 in DNA: TGTGCCAGCAGTTGGGACAGGCGGTACGAGCAGTACTTC.

The V gene is TRBV11-1, the J gene TRBJ2-1; possibly TRBD1 for D (6 bases). CDR1 is SGHAT, CDR2 FQDESV, per germline (reference sequence). Trimming took 7 bases from V and 8 from J, leaving 15 bases between them. The CDR3 sequence is 13 residues long. CDR3 nucleotide sequence: TGTGCCAGCACACGCAACAGGGACGATGAGCAGTTCTTC. This codes for CASTRNRDDEQFF. Variable domain in full (rest from reference TRBV11-1 and TRBJ2-1): EAEVAQSPRYKITEKSQAVAFWCDPISGHATLYWYRQILGQGPELLVQFQDESVVDDSQLPKDRFSAERLKGVDSTLKIQPAELGDSAMYLCASTRNRDDEQFFGPGTRLTVL.

The V gene is TRBV6-2 or TRBV6-3, the J gene TRBJ2-7; D gene unclear. V was cut by 4 bases and J by 2 bases, with 12 bases left in between. This CDR3 spans 14 amino acids. Germline V gives CDR1 MNHEY, CDR2 SVGEGT. The CDR3, as DNA: TGTGCCAGCAGTTCCCCCCTGGAAACCTACGAGCAGTACTTC. It codes for CASSSPLETYEQYF.

Only a few counts were recorded for this clonotype. This chain joins TRBV7-2 and TRBJ2-7; 7 positions agree with TRBD2. The ends lost 4 bases at V and 1 base at J; junction bases unmatched: 4. The CDR3 sequence is 14 residues long. Per the germline V gene, CDR1 is SGHTA and CDR2 is FQGNSA. In DNA, the CDR3 is TGTGCCAGCAGCTACGGACTAGTTTCCTACGAGCAGTACTTC. This translates into CASSYGLVSYEQYF.

The chain carries TRBV2 and TRBJ2-5, with D possibly being TRBD2 (5 bases). This CDR3 is 12 amino acids long. V was trimmed by 7 bases and J by 4 bases, leaving 10 bases between them. The germline gives CDR1 SNHLY, CDR2 FYNNEI. The CDR3 protein is CASNTGTETQYF. CDR3 bases: TGTGCCAGCAATACGGGAACAGAGACCCAGTACTTC.

The chain carries TRBV10-3 and TRBJ2-5; possibly TRBD1 for D (9 bases). Trimming removed 7 bases from V and 3 bases from J, with 18 bases in between. CDR1 is ENHRY, CDR2 SYGVKD, per germline. The length of the CDR3 is 15 residues. The CDR3 sequence is CAITAGGQGKETQYF. CDR3 sequence (DNA): TGTGCCATCACGGCGGGGGGACAGGGAAAAGAGACCCAGTACTTC.

There are a few counts of this clonotype. V usage is TRBV20-1 and J usage is TRBJ2-3; 9 nucleotides agree with TRBD2. The CDR3 has 16 residues. V lost 0 bases and J lost 0; bases outside the gene matches: 4. Per germline, CDR1 DFQATT and CDR2 SNEGSKA (reference sequence). The chain's CDR3 is CSARDVAGDSTDTQYF. CDR3 sequence (DNA): TGCAGTGCTAGAGATGTAGCGGGGGATAGCACAGATACGCAGTATTTT.

This clonotype turned up a few times. The gene calls are TRBV6-2 or TRBV6-3 and TRBJ2-2; D is ambiguous. Trimming left V 5 bases short and J 4 bases short, with 11 bases between. The germline V gene encodes CDR1 MNHEY and CDR2 SVGEGT. The length of the CDR3 is 14 residues. The CDR3 protein is CASSRLGPTGELFF. Here the CDR3 DNA reads TGTGCCAGCAGTCGACTGGGCCCCACCGGGGAGCTGTTTTTT.

The rearrangement links TRBV7-2 to TRBJ2-3; 11 positions match TRBD2. The CDR3 runs 17 residues. CDR1 is SGHTA and CDR2 is FQGNSA in the germline V gene. With V trimmed by 4 bases and J by 0 bases, 6 bases remained unmatched. CDR3 nucleotides: TGTGCCAGCAGCTCATCGATAGCGGGGGGGAGCACAGATACGCAGTATTTT. It translates to CASSSSIAGGSTDTQYF.

The chain has TRBV3-1 and TRBJ2-7; the D gene is possibly TRBD2 (6 bases). The CDR3 has 16 amino acids. Per the germline V gene, CDR1 is LGHDT and CDR2 is YNNKEL (reference sequence). The ends were cut back, 5 bases at V and 2 bases at J, with 19 bases in the middle. Here the CDR3 reads CASSLRGFRDPYEQYF. CDR3 coding DNA: TGTGCCAGCAGCTTACGGGGGTTCCGAGACCCCTACGAGCAGTACTTC.

The chain combines TRBV11-2 with TRBJ2-7; TRBD2 agrees at 8 bases. CDR3 size: 14 residues. V shed 0 bases, J shed 6 bases, and the junction held 4 bases outside the gene matches. In germline, CDR1 is SGHAT, CDR2 FQNNGV. The CDR3 bases are TGTGCCAGCAGCTTAGATCCGGCGGGAGGCGAGCAGTACTTC. Protein: CASSLDPAGGEQYF.

This chain connects TRBV27 to TRBJ2-3; D gene uncertain. Germline V gene data show CDR1 as MNHEY and CDR2 as SMNVEV (reference sequence). Deletions cut 7 bases from V and 6 bases from J, with 11 bases between. The CDR3 length is 12 residues. CDR3 region: CASNRMGDTQYF. The CDR3 DNA is TGTGCCAGCAACCGGATGGGGGATACGCAGTATTTT.

This clonotype has just a few counts. The V call is TRBV28, the J call TRBJ1-5, with unresolved D. This CDR3 comprises 15 residues. Trimming removed 6 bases from V and 2 bases from J, with 14 bases in between. Looked up from germline, CDR1 is MDHEN and CDR2 is SYDVKM. The DNA for the CDR3 is TGTGCCAGCAGGCCAGGTTCATTGGGCAATCAGCCCCAGCATTTT. The encoded protein is CASRPGSLGNQPQHF.